The sequence of this T cell receptor (beta chain) was determined in a study of T-cell reconstitution after alpha-beta-depleted transplantation in children. Study-level findings and limits: As was reported, about two months after transplant, alpha-beta T cells came from several hundred expanded graft clones.

Germline values: CDR1 SGHVS, CDR2 FNYEAQ. This CDR3 has 16 residues. J was trimmed by 2 bases and V by 5 bases; bases with no gene match: 8. Preparing the TCRbeta library involved the use of unique molecular identifiers. TCRdb re-analysed the PCR reads in MiXCR, keeping a single row per CDR3 protein. The sample holds roughly 310,000 distinct CDR3 sequences; around 25% are singletons and the top ten take 9.5% to 12%. A word on this clonotype: The antigen is not known.

The chain carries TRBV7-6 and TRBJ2-2; TRBD2 aligns across 7 bases. The TCR originated in a male patient younger than 18 who had a stem cell transplant for acute lymphoblastic leukemia, so the T cells may come from the graft donor. The sequencing used PBMCs, mostly from graft donor cells, collected 180 days after TCRalphabeta/CD19-depleted stem cell transplant. CDR3 region: CASSPHGGSNTGELFF. CDR3 DNA: TGTGCCAGCAGCCCTCACGGCGGGAGTAACACCGGGGAGCTGTTTTTT. The full variable domain, with the rest looked up from reference TRBV7-6 and TRBJ2-2, is GAGVSQSPRYKVTKRGQDVALRCDPISGHVSLYWYRQALGQGPEFLTYFNYEAQQDKSGLPNDRFSAERPEGSISTLTIQRTEQRDSAMYRCASSPHGGSNTGELFFGEGSRLTVL.